The 23 T cell receptor beta chains given below trace back to one sample, sequenced in a study of blood T cell repertoires in COVID-19. Sequencing was performed with immunoSEQ multiplex PCR; in TCRdb, only in-frame clones are kept and a portion is missing. The sample consists of some 270,000 clones, more than 85% of them appearing once. The sample taken for sequencing was PBMCs or T cells enriched from blood (not recorded which). The source is a man in his forties or fifties who had been exposed to COVID-19.

This rearrangement joins TRBV5-6 to TRBJ1-1; D is perhaps TRBD1 (5 bases). Germline V gives CDR1 SGHDT, CDR2 YYEEEE. The CDR3 contains 13 residues. Trimming cost V 3 bases and J 1 base, with 7 bases left between them. The CDR3 DNA reads TGTGCCAGCAGCTGGCAGGGGAACACTGAAGCTTTCTTT. This sequence encodes CASSWQGNTEAFF.

This clone was observed a handful of times. The chain employs TRBV13 and TRBJ2-3; TRBD1 might be the D (5 bases). The length of the CDR3 is 14 residues. Germline CDR1 PRHDT, CDR2 FYEKMQ (reference sequence). The V and J ends lost 5 bases and 6 bases respectively, with 15 bases between them. CDR3 coding DNA: TGTGCCAGCAGCAATCAGGGAACCGCGGATACGCAGTATTTT. Its protein is CASSNQGTADTQYF.

This clone was observed a single time. The rearrangement uses TRBV4-1 and TRBJ2-3, with 8 bases identical to TRBD1. Germline-derived CDR1 and CDR2 are MGHRA and YSYEKL. V lost 2 bases and J lost 5; bases outside the gene matches: 9. This CDR3 spans 16 amino acids. CDR3 nucleotides: TGCGCCAGCAGCCAATTTAACAGGGGGAACAGAGATACGCAGTATTTT. It translates to CASSQFNRGNRDTQYF.

The chain has TRBV4-3 and TRBJ1-1; D possibly corresponds to TRBD1 (6 bases). Trimming cost V 0 bases and J 4 bases, with 12 bases left between them. This CDR3 contains 15 residues. From germline, CDR1 is LGHNA and CDR2 YSLEER. In DNA, the CDR3 is TGCGCCAGCAGCCAAGATTATCGAGGGGGCACTGAAGCTTTCTTT. The encoded protein is CASSQDYRGGTEAFF.

This sequence joins TRBV27 and TRBJ2-1; TRBD2 might be the D (6 bases). V gave up 6 bases and J gave up 4 bases, with 22 bases separating them. The CDR3 consists of 17 residues. The germline gives CDR1 MNHEY, CDR2 SMNVEV (reference sequence). Written as DNA, the CDR3 is TGTGCCAGCAGAATAAACCCACCTAGCGCGCTATACAATGAGCAGTTCTTC. Translating gives CASRINPPSALYNEQFF.

The CDR3 nucleotides read TGCGCCAGCAGCTTGGCTGGACAGGGGAACTATGGCTACACCTTC. It yields the protein CASSLAGQGNYGYTF. V usage is TRBV5-1 and J usage is TRBJ1-2, with 9 bases aligning to TRBD1. Germline loops: CDR1 SGHRS, CDR2 YFSETQ. The CDR3 runs 15 residues. The V gene end was trimmed by 0 bases and the J gene end by 2 bases; junction bases not matched to a gene: 2.

This sequence joins TRBV5-6 and TRBJ1-2; no firm D call. Trimming took 6 bases from V and 3 from J, leaving 9 bases between them. In germline, CDR1 is SGHDT, CDR2 YYEEEE. The CDR3 spans 12 residues. CDR3 amino acids: CASTARDYGYTF. DNA of the CDR3: TGTGCCAGCACCGCCCGGGACTATGGCTACACCTTC. The full variable domain, its missing parts supplied by reference TRBV5-6 and TRBJ1-2, is DAGVTQSPTHLIKTRGQQVTLRCSPKSGHDTVSWYQQALGQGPQFIFQYYEEEERQRGNFPDRFSGHQFPNYSSELNVNALLLGDSALYLCASTARDYGYTFGSGTRLTVV.

The rearrangement uses TRBV14 and TRBJ2-1, with 11 bases that match TRBD2. CDR1 SGHDN and CDR2 FVKESK come from the germline V gene. J was trimmed by 2 bases and V by 5 bases; bases with no gene match: 2. The CDR3 covers 15 residues. The CDR3 DNA follows: TGTGCCAGCAGCGGGGGACTAGCGGCCTACAATGAGCAGTTCTTC. This translates into CASSGGLAAYNEQFF.

This clone was observed once. The chain employs TRBV15 and TRBJ2-2; tentatively, D is TRBD1 (5 bases). This CDR3 region has 15 residues. Trimming removed 5 bases from V and 7 bases from J, with 17 bases in between. From germline, CDR1 is LNHNV and CDR2 YYDKDF (reference sequence). CDR3 bases: TGTGCCACCAGCGGACAACCTAAGGGGTTCGGGGAGCTGTTTTTT. Translation gives CATSGQPKGFGELFF.

V is TRBV3-1 (or the pseudogene TRBV3-2) and J is TRBJ2-1; D might be TRBD2 (6 bases). Trimming left V 1 base short and J 4 bases short, with 14 bases between. The V gene's germline CDR1 is LGHDT and CDR2 YNNKEL (reference sequence). The CDR3 sequence is 16 residues long. The CDR3 nucleotides read TGTGCCAGCAGCCAAGTGACCCCTAGCGTTTACAATGAGCAGTTCTTC. Its protein is CASSQVTPSVYNEQFF.

The genes are TRBV5-1 and TRBJ2-7, with D possibly being TRBD2 (6 bases). Trimming took off 6 bases at V and 5 bases at J, with 15 bases between the two ends. The CDR3 has 13 residues. CDR1 is SGHRS and CDR2 is YFSETQ in the germline V gene. CDR3 nucleotides: TGCGCCAGCATCGACACTCCGGGAGACGAGCAGTACTTC. Protein sequence: CASIDTPGDEQYF.

The chain uses TRBV12-5 and TRBJ1-1; D is possibly TRBD1 (5 bases). The V end lost 5 bases, the J end lost 4 bases, and 11 bases lay between the germline ends. Germline V CDR1 and CDR2: LGHNT, FRNRAP. The CDR3 runs 13 residues. The CDR3, as DNA: TGTGCTAGTGGTCCACCGACAGTCACTGAAGCTTTCTTT. Translated: CASGPPTVTEAFF.

The chain is built from TRBV30 and TRBJ1-6; TRBD1 matches 7 bases. CDR3 size: 14 residues. The V and J ends lost 5 bases and 14 bases, in that order; junction bases with no gene match: 15. Looked up from germline, CDR1 is GTSNPN and CDR2 is SVGIG (reference sequence). Written as DNA, the CDR3 is TGTGCCTGGGGACACCCGGGACAGTTATATACCCTCCACTTT. This sequence encodes CAWGHPGQLYTLHF.

In its sample, this clone was seen a few times. This chain connects TRBV15 to TRBJ1-4, with no clear D. The germline gives CDR1 LNHNV, CDR2 YYDKDF (reference sequence). The CDR3 contains 13 residues. The V end lost 6 bases, the J end lost 6 bases, and 11 bases lay between the germline ends. The CDR3 loop is CATRSEGDEKLFF. In DNA, the CDR3 is TGTGCCACCAGGAGCGAGGGTGATGAAAAACTGTTTTTT.

This clone was found once. The J gene is TRBJ1-5, the V gene TRBV10-2; D gene ambiguous. CDR3 size: 14 residues. Looked up from germline, CDR1 is WSHSY and CDR2 is SAAADI. V lost 2 bases, J lost 1 base, and 6 bases lay in between. The CDR3 DNA is TGCGCCAGCAGTGAGGAGGCGAGCAATCAGCCCCAGCATTTT. Translated: CASSEEASNQPQHF.

The chain combines TRBV19 with TRBJ1-1; 7 bases align to TRBD1. V lost 4 bases and J lost 1; bases outside the gene matches: 12. Per germline, CDR1 LNHDA and CDR2 SQIVND (reference sequence). The CDR3 is made up of 17 amino acids. The CDR3 DNA follows: TGTGCCAGTAGTAAAATGACAGGGCCAGAGGGGAACACTGAAGCTTTCTTT. Its protein is CASSKMTGPEGNTEAFF.

This chain uses TRBV14 with TRBJ1-4; TRBD1 might be the D (5 bases). V gave up 2 bases and J gave up 8 bases, with 18 bases separating them. Germline loops: CDR1 SGHDN, CDR2 FVKESK. The CDR3 has 16 residues. The CDR3 coding sequence is TGTGCCAGCAGCCAATTCACGGGGGAGATTGCCGAAAAACTGTTTTTT. Its translation is CASSQFTGEIAEKLFF.

J is TRBJ1-1 and V is TRBV11-1; 9 bases map to TRBD1. The germline V gene encodes CDR1 SGHAT and CDR2 FQDESV (reference sequence). This CDR3 comprises 16 residues. Losses at the gene ends were 5 bases for V and 0 bases for J; bases not matched to a gene: 7. Written as DNA, the CDR3 is TGTGCCAGCAGCCGAAACCGGGACAGGGTGAACACTGAAGCTTTCTTT. Its protein product is CASSRNRDRVNTEAFF.

V is TRBV11-3 and J is TRBJ2-1; no clear D gene. There are 15 residues in the CDR3. Trimming pared 7 bases from V and 0 bases from J, leaving 13 bases between. Germline V CDR1 and CDR2: SGHNT, YENEEA. The CDR3 reads CASTPTLSSYNEQFF. The DNA for the CDR3 is TGTGCCAGCACCCCTACGTTAAGCTCCTACAATGAGCAGTTCTTC. The full variable domain, rest sourced from reference TRBV11-3 and TRBJ2-1, is EAGVVQSPRYKIIEKKQPVAFWCNPISGHNTLYWYLQNLGQGPELLIRYENEEAVDDSQLPKDRFSAERLKGVDSTLKIQPAELGDSAVYLCASTPTLSSYNEQFFGPGTRLTVL.

J is TRBJ1-5 and V is TRBV12-3 or TRBV12-4, with 9 bases that match TRBD1. With V trimmed by 9 bases and J by 2 bases, 2 bases remained unmatched. The CDR3 totals 13 residues. CDR3 sequence: CASTGGRNQPQHF. The CDR3 DNA reads TGTGCCAGTACAGGGGGCCGCAATCAGCCCCAGCATTTT.

The genes are TRBV9 and TRBJ2-7; D is perhaps TRBD2 (5 bases). Trimming shortened V by 4 bases and J by 2 bases, and 13 bases separated the two germline ends. Germline CDR1 reads SGDLS; CDR2 reads YYNGEE. The CDR3 length is 14 residues. The CDR3 sequence: CASSSSGNPYEQYF. In DNA, the CDR3 is TGTGCCAGCAGCTCCAGCGGAAACCCCTACGAGCAGTACTTC.

As for this clone: The junction departs from germline at one end; a sequencing error may be responsible. The gene calls are TRBV27 and TRBJ1-4, with a possible D match to TRBD1 (5 bases). The CDR3 spans 14 residues. CDR1 is MNHEY, CDR2 SMNVEV, per germline (reference sequence). CDR3 loop: CASSFQGTNEKLFF. The CDR3 region has the DNA TGTGCCAGCAGTTTCCAGGGTACTAACGAAAAACTGTTTTTT.

This sequence joins TRBV19 and TRBJ1-5, with 8 bases identical to TRBD1. The CDR3 totals 14 residues. Trimming at V came to 8 bases and at J to 4 bases, leaving 7 bases not matched to a gene. Germline CDR1 and CDR2: LNHDA and SQIVND (reference sequence). The chain's CDR3 is CASVGTGGNQPQHF. CDR3 bases: TGTGCCAGTGTGGGGACAGGCGGTAATCAGCCCCAGCATTTT.